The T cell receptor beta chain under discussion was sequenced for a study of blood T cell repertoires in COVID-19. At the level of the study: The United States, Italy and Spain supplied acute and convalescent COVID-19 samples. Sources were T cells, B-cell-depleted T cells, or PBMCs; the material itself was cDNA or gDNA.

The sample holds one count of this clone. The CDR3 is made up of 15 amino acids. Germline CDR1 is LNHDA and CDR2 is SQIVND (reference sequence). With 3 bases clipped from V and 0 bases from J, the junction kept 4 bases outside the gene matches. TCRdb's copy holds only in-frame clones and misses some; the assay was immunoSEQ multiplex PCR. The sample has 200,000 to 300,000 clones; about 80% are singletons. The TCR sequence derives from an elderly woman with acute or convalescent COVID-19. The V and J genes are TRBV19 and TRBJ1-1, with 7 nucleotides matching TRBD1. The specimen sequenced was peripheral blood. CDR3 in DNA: TGTGCCAGTAGTATCCAAGGGACAGTGAACACTGAAGCTTTCTTT. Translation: CASSIQGTVNTEAFF. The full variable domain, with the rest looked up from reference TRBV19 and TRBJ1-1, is DGGITQSPKYLFRKEGQNVTLSCEQNLNHDAMYWYRQDPGQGLRLIYYSQIVNDFQKGDIAEGYSVSREKKESFPLTVTSAQKNPTAFYLCASSIQGTVNTEAFFGQGTRLTVV.